The next 26 T cell receptor beta chains were all read from a single sample in a study of beta chain features in type 1 diabetes. Of the isolated RNA, all was reverse transcribed, and so the sequenced material was expressed TCRB transcripts. Assay used: immunoSEQ multiplex PCR; TCRdb lists only in-frame clones, some missing. The table records hundreds of thousands of clones, about 30% of them present only once. The specimen sequenced was naive CD4+ T cells from blood. Source of these receptors: a young man in good health.

The J gene is TRBJ2-1, the V gene TRBV7-2; 12 nucleotides line up with TRBD2. From germline, CDR1 is SGHTA and CDR2 FQGNSA. Trimming cost V 5 bases and J 7 bases; bases outside gene matches: 6. The CDR3 loop spans 15 amino acids. DNA for the CDR3: TGTGCCAGCAGCAGACTAGCGGGAGTGTGGAATGAGCAGTTCTTC. As protein: CASSRLAGVWNEQFF.

This chain connects TRBV6-5 to TRBJ2-2, with D possibly being TRBD1 (6 bases). The CDR3 sequence is 15 residues long. Germline CDR1 is MNHEY and CDR2 is SVGAGI. V shed 7 bases and J shed 1 base, with 13 bases lying between them. CDR3 DNA sequence: TGTGCCAGCACCCGAGGGGACATGAACACCGGGGAGCTGTTTTTT. Translation: CASTRGDMNTGELFF.

This clone was seen a few times. The rearrangement joins TRBV2 to TRBJ2-7; D remains unclear. Germline values: CDR1 SNHLY, CDR2 FYNNEI. There are 12 residues in the CDR3. V was shortened by 3 bases and J by 5 bases, with 8 bases between the two germline ends. CDR3 in DNA: TGTGCCAGCAGTGATGGTTGGGACGAGCAGTACTTC. This sequence encodes CASSDGWDEQYF.

The CDR3, as DNA: TGTGCCAGCAGCCCCCTGGGACTAGCGGGGGGATACAATGAGCAGTTCTTC. Translation gives CASSPLGLAGGYNEQFF. J is TRBJ2-1 and V is TRBV14; 15 bases align to TRBD2. This CDR3 spans 17 amino acids. The J segment lost 4 bases and the V segment lost 4 bases, leaving 5 bases of the junction unmatched. Looked up from germline, CDR1 is SGHDN and CDR2 is FVKESK.

The chain uses TRBV29-1 and TRBJ2-2, with D unresolved. CDR3 length: 12 amino acids. V was clipped by 4 bases and J by 0 bases, with 3 bases between them. In germline, CDR1 is SQVTM, CDR2 ANQGSEA. The CDR3 loop is CSVVANTGELFF. The CDR3, as DNA: TGCAGCGTTGTGGCGAACACCGGGGAGCTGTTTTTT.

The J gene is TRBJ2-4, the V gene TRBV7-2; 8 nucleotides line up with TRBD1. The trim removed 5 bases at V and 9 bases at J, leaving 9 bases unmatched. This CDR3 spans 14 amino acids. Germline CDR1 SGHTA, CDR2 FQGNSA. CDR3 residues: CASSERTGSSIQYF. The CDR3 DNA sequence: TGTGCCAGCAGCGAAAGGACAGGGTCATCCATTCAGTACTTC.

The chain carries TRBV7-2 and TRBJ2-5; D remains ambiguous. This CDR3 contains 11 residues. The V end was cut by 1 base, the J end by 9 bases, with 6 bases between. The germline V gene encodes CDR1 SGHTA and CDR2 FQGNSA. This chain's CDR3 is CASSLGPSQYF. CDR3 nucleotides: TGTGCCAGCAGCTTAGGGCCATCCCAGTACTTC. Supplemented by reference TRBV7-2 and TRBJ2-5, the full variable domain reads GAGVSQSPSNKVTEKGKDVELRCDPISGHTALYWYRQSLGQGLEFLIYFQGNSAPDKSGLPSDRFSAERTGGSVSTLTIQRTQQEDSAVYLCASSLGPSQYFGPGTRLLVL.

Only a few counts were recorded for this clone. J is TRBJ2-7 and V is TRBV29-1; TRBD1 matches 7 bases. With 6 bases clipped from V and 2 bases from J, the junction kept 10 bases outside the gene matches. Germline V lookup: CDR1 SQVTM, CDR2 ANQGSEA. This CDR3 is built from 14 residues. The CDR3 coding sequence is TGCAGCGTGTCCCCGACAGGGCTTCCCTACGAGCAGTACTTC. It is translated as CSVSPTGLPYEQYF.

The chain combines TRBV7-9 with TRBJ2-7; 13 bases agree with TRBD2. CDR3 length equals 17 residues. V lost 5 bases, J lost 7 bases, and 14 bases stayed unmatched. Germline assignment: CDR1 SEHNR and CDR2 FQNEAQ (reference sequence). The CDR3 protein is CASSTLPTSGRAKEQYF. CDR3 coding DNA: TGTGCCAGCAGCACCCTGCCCACTAGCGGGAGGGCCAAAGAGCAGTACTTC.

The chain combines TRBV29-1 with TRBJ2-3; TRBD1 is a possible D gene (6 bases). The germline gives CDR1 SQVTM, CDR2 ANQGSEA. V was shortened by 6 bases and J by 1 base, with 17 bases between the two germline ends. This CDR3 has 15 amino acids. The CDR3 DNA reads as TGCAGCGTAGGGGGTTCCCTACCTGGCACAGATACGCAGTATTTT. Its translation: CSVGGSLPGTDTQYF.

This clone appeared a few times. The V call is TRBV15, the J call TRBJ2-1; 9 bases map to TRBD2. CDR3 length: 16 amino acids. The V gene end was trimmed by 3 bases and the J gene end by 1 base; junction bases not matched to a gene: 4. Germline V gene lookup returns CDR1 LNHNV and CDR2 YYDKDF (reference sequence). The CDR3 DNA sequence: TGTGCCACCAGCAGGGAGACTAGCGGATCCTACAATGAGCAGTTCTTC. Translation: CATSRETSGSYNEQFF.

This clone showed up just a few times. J is TRBJ2-7 and V is TRBV28; the match to TRBD1 covers 9 bases. This CDR3 region has 15 residues. The V segment lost 6 bases and the J segment 7 bases; nucleotides outside the gene matches: 13. CDR1 MDHEN and CDR2 SYDVKM come from the germline V gene. The CDR3 DNA is TGTGCCAGCAGATCTCTTACAGGGGGCAGAAGGGAGCAGTACTTC. It translates to CASRSLTGGRREQYF.

The gene calls are TRBV5-1 and TRBJ2-7; D is ambiguous. CDR3 length: 13 residues. Deletions cut 4 bases from V and 2 bases from J, with 10 bases between. The germline V gene encodes CDR1 SGHRS and CDR2 YFSETQ. The CDR3 nucleotides read TGCGCCAGCAGCCTCGGGCCCCCCTACGAGCAGTACTTC. Its protein product is CASSLGPPYEQYF. The full variable domain, rest sourced from reference TRBV5-1 and TRBJ2-7, is KAGVTQTPRYLIKTRGQQVTLSCSPISGHRSVSWYQQTPGQGLQFLFEYFSETQRNKGNFPGRFSGRQFSNSRSEMNVSTLELGDSALYLCASSLGPPYEQYFGPGTRLTVT.

This clone turned up a few times. In DNA, the CDR3 is TGTGCCAGCAGGCCGGGACTTACGCGGCATGAGCAGTTCTTC. Its protein product is CASRPGLTRHEQFF. The chain uses TRBV9 and TRBJ2-1, with a weak D call TRBD2 (6 bases). CDR1 and CDR2 (germline): SGDLS, YYNGEE. The CDR3 is made up of 14 amino acids. V lost 5 bases and J lost 8, with 17 bases in between.

The V gene is TRBV15, the J gene TRBJ2-4, with 11 bases identical to TRBD2. The germline CDR1 and CDR2 sequences are LNHNV and YYDKDF (reference sequence). V lost 5 bases and J lost 6; bases outside the gene matches: 12. This CDR3 has 17 residues. The CDR3 loop is CATSSGTSGMSGNIQYF. CDR3 bases: TGTGCCACCAGCTCCGGGACTAGCGGAATGTCGGGAAACATTCAGTACTTC.

In this sample, this clone turned up a few times. The chain combines TRBV7-9 with TRBJ2-1; no reliable D call. Trimming removed 5 bases from V and 4 bases from J, with 12 bases in between. Germline V gene sequence: CDR1 SEHNR, CDR2 FQNEAQ (reference sequence). The CDR3 consists of 14 residues. CDR3 coding DNA: TGTGCCAGCAGCAGTACCGCGGCATACAATGAGCAGTTCTTC. Protein sequence: CASSSTAAYNEQFF.

J is TRBJ2-2 and V is TRBV7-9; 9 bases agree with TRBD2. This CDR3 comprises 16 residues. Germline V gene data show CDR1 as SEHNR and CDR2 as FQNEAQ (reference sequence). The J segment lost 7 bases and the V segment lost 6 bases, leaving 12 bases of the junction unmatched. DNA of the CDR3: TGTGCCAGCAGGACACCCCTAGCGGGAAAGGTCGGGGAGCTGTTTTTT. This translates into CASRTPLAGKVGELFF.

This chain links TRBV10-3 with TRBJ2-7; 11 bases are shared with TRBD1. With 7 bases clipped from V and 6 bases from J, the junction kept 8 bases outside the gene matches. Germline V gene data show CDR1 as ENHRY and CDR2 as SYGVKD. This CDR3 is built from 14 residues. In nucleotides, the CDR3 is TGTGCCATCATGGGACAGGGGGGTTCTACCGAGCAGTACTTC. Translation: CAIMGQGGSTEQYF.

Worth noting for this clone: The sample contains more than one DNA sequence encoding this CDR3. This chain connects TRBV5-4 to TRBJ2-1; perhaps TRBD1 as D (6 bases). The length of the CDR3 is 15 residues. Looked up from germline, CDR1 is SGHNT and CDR2 is YYREEE (reference sequence). V lost 0 bases, J lost 4 bases, and 11 bases lay in between. The CDR3 sequence: CASSLDRAIYNEQFF. The DNA for the CDR3 is TGTGCCAGCAGCTTGGACAGGGCGATTTACAATGAGCAGTTCTTC.

The chain is built from TRBV7-8 and TRBJ1-2; D call uncertain. V was cut by 6 bases and J by 6 bases, with 17 bases left in between. This CDR3 region has 14 residues. Germline CDR1 reads SGHVS; CDR2 reads FQNEAQ. The CDR3 reads CASSASGPRHGYTF. The CDR3 bases are TGTGCCAGCAGTGCATCCGGGCCGCGACATGGCTACACCTTC.

The rearrangement joins TRBV10-3 to TRBJ2-7; TRBD1 aligns across 7 bases. The germline CDR1 and CDR2 sequences are ENHRY and SYGVKD. V dropped 10 bases and J dropped 3; count of bases not matched to a gene: 9. This CDR3 spans 13 amino acids. Here the CDR3 DNA reads TGTGCCAGTGCGGACAGGCCTAGCTACGAGCAGTACTTC. This sequence encodes CASADRPSYEQYF.

This clone was found a few times. The chain combines TRBV7-9 with TRBJ2-7; TRBD2 matches at 11 bases. The CDR3 runs 16 residues. CDR1 and CDR2 from the germline V gene are SEHNR and FQNEAQ (reference sequence). V lost 2 bases, J lost 5 bases, and 8 bases stayed unmatched. The CDR3 nucleotides are TGTGCCAGCAGCTTATGGATAGCGGGAGGGCTCCACGAGCAGTACTTC. Translation gives CASSLWIAGGLHEQYF.

This clone came up a few times. The chain has TRBV29-1 and TRBJ1-5; D unclear. V shed 4 bases and J shed 0 bases, with 10 bases lying between them. This CDR3 region has 14 residues. Germline CDR1 reads SQVTM; CDR2 reads ANQGSEA. CDR3 sequence reads: CSVGKEYSNQPQHF. The DNA for the CDR3 is TGCAGCGTTGGAAAGGAGTATAGCAATCAGCCCCAGCATTTT. The whole variable domain, remainder taken from reference TRBV29-1 and TRBJ1-5, is SAVISQKPSRDICQRGTSLTIQCQVDSQVTMMFWYRQQPGQSLTLIATANQGSEATYESGFVIDKFPISRPNLTFSTLTVSNMSPEDSSIYLCSVGKEYSNQPQHFGDGTRLSIL.

This clone was picked up a small number of times. This rearrangement joins TRBV9 to TRBJ1-1, with D hard to call. This CDR3 has 13 residues. Germline CDR1 reads SGDLS; CDR2 reads YYNGEE. Trimming left V 4 bases short and J 1 base short, with 8 bases between. Here the CDR3 reads CASSLITNTEAFF. In nucleotides, the CDR3 is TGTGCCAGCAGCCTCATCACGAACACTGAAGCTTTCTTT.

The chain combines TRBV4-1 with TRBJ2-7, with TRBD2 matching over 10 bases. Germline trimming cut 1 base from V and 0 bases from J; bases unmatched to any gene: 9. The CDR3 covers 18 residues. Germline V gene lookup returns CDR1 MGHRA and CDR2 YSYEKL. In nucleotides, the CDR3 is TGCGCCAGCAGCCAAGGGATAGCGGGAGGTACCTACTCCTACGAGCAGTACTTC. Protein: CASSQGIAGGTYSYEQYF.

This clone was recorded a few times. V is TRBV10-3 and J is TRBJ2-7; no reliable D call. The V gene's germline CDR1 is ENHRY and CDR2 SYGVKD. The CDR3 has 14 residues. V was trimmed by 0 bases and J by 0 bases, leaving 6 bases between them. In nucleotides, the CDR3 is TGTGCCATCAGTGAGTCAAAGTACTCCTACGAGCAGTACTTC. Its translation is CAISESKYSYEQYF.